Listed below are T cell receptor beta chains from one sample, sequenced in a study of blood T cell repertoires in COVID-19. The table came from immunoSEQ multiplex PCR; TCRdb's copy has only in-frame clones and leaves some out. The table includes 250,000 or so clones, roughly nine tenths detected once. Sequencing input: peripheral blood. The receptors here all came from a man between 60 and 75 years old with acute or convalescent COVID-19. Each CDR3 is given with its conserved first and last residue. Each record gives: J gene, D gene, V gene, clone size, CDR3 DNA, CDR3 protein. A D gene is named only where the DNA matches it firmly. The size of a clone is reported for some rows only, either as once, few or many, or as a class for expanded clones.

>TRBJ1-4|-|TRBV12-3/TRBV12-4|-
TGTGCCAGCAGTTCGGGGAGAGGGGGAAAACTGTTTTTT
CASSSGRGGKLFF
>TRBJ1-1|TRBD1|TRBV2|-
TGTGCCAGCACCAGGGACAGGGCAAACACTGAAGCTTTCTTT
CASTRDRANTEAFF
>TRBJ2-7|TRBD2|TRBV30|few
TGTGCCTCAGGGAGGGGAGGAAGTTCCTACGAGCAGTACTTC
CASGRGGSSYEQYF
>TRBJ1-2|-|TRBV19|-
TGTGCCAGTAGTATCACCAACAGAAACTATGGCTACACCTTC
CASSITNRNYGYTF
>TRBJ2-5|TRBD2|TRBV2|-
TGTGCCAGCAACGGGGCTCCCCGAGCGGGAGGCGAGACCCAGTACTTC
CASNGAPRAGGETQYF
>TRBJ2-5|-|TRBV19|-
TGTGCCAGTAGGGCCTGGGAGTGGGAGACCCAGTACTTC
CASRAWEWETQYF
>TRBJ2-5|-|TRBV4-1|-
TGCGCCAGCAGCCAAGACGGGGGAAGAGAGACCCAGTACTTC
CASSQDGGRETQYF
>TRBJ1-2|-|TRBV6-1|-
TGTGCCAGCAGTGATCTGGGGGGTGGGTTTATTTCTAACTATGGCTACACCTTC
CASSDLGGGFISNYGYTF
>TRBJ1-1|-|TRBV15|-
TGTGCCACCAGCAGGGACATCCTTATGAACACTGAAGCTTTCTTT
CATSRDILMNTEAFF
>TRBJ1-4|-|TRBV18|-
TGTGCCAGCTCACCACCGGTAGGAGGGGATGAAAAACTGTTTTTT
CASSPPVGGDEKLFF
>TRBJ1-1|TRBD1|TRBV6-6|-
TGTGCCAGCAGTTTCACGGGACAGGGGGCTGAAGCTTTCTTT
CASSFTGQGAEAFF
>TRBJ1-2|TRBD1|TRBV5-6|-
TGTGCCAGCAGCTCACGGGGGGGACAGTACTATGGCTACACCTTC
CASSSRGGQYYGYTF
>TRBJ2-7|TRBD1|TRBV19|-
TGTGCCAGTAGTATCGGAACCGGGACAGGCTCCTACGAGCAGTACTTC
CASSIGTGTGSYEQYF
>TRBJ2-7|TRBD1|TRBV6-5|-
TGTGCCAGCAGTCGCCGACAGGGGGTAAAGTACGAGCAGTACTTC
CASSRRQGVKYEQYF
>TRBJ1-2|-|TRBV4-3|-
TGCGCCAGCAGCCAAGCCACTTTTCGAAGGGGCTATGGCTACACCTTC
CASSQATFRRGYGYTF
>TRBJ2-5|TRBD1|TRBV19|-
TGTGCCAGTAGTTCCACAGGGGCCGAGACCCAGTACTTC
CASSSTGAETQYF
>TRBJ1-4|TRBD1|TRBV19|-
TGTGCCAGTAGTCTTAAGACAGGGAGGCATGAAAAACTGTTTTTT
CASSLKTGRHEKLFF
>TRBJ2-7|TRBD2|TRBV7-8|-
TGTGCCAGCAGCTCCACTAGCGACGAGCAGTACTTC
CASSSTSDEQYF
>TRBJ2-5|TRBD1|TRBV7-2|once
TGTGCCAGCACCAGGGGGAGAGACCAAGAGACCCAGTACTTC
CASTRGRDQETQYF
>TRBJ2-7|TRBD2|TRBV19|-
TGTGCCAGTAGTTGGGGACTAGCGGGTCATTCCGGATACGAGCAGTACTTC
CASSWGLAGHSGYEQYF
>TRBJ1-2|-|TRBV6-4|-
TGTGCCAGCAGTGAAAGGCCAGGCTATGGCTACACCTTC
CASSERPGYGYTF
>TRBJ1-5|-|TRBV28|-
TGTGCCAGCCATAATTTGGAGGGCGTCCTGAGCAATCAGCCCCAGCATTTT
CASHNLEGVLSNQPQHF